This T cell receptor (beta chain) was obtained from a study of cytomegalovirus exposure and HLA in healthy donors. Germline V gene lookup returns CDR1 MNHNY and CDR2 SVGAGI (reference sequence). V shed 3 bases, J shed 1 base, and the junction held 5 bases outside the gene matches. The CDR3 totals 16 residues. Libraries were prepared by immunoSEQ multiplex PCR; TCRdb keeps only in-frame clonotypes and omits some of them. The sample lists 250,000 to 400,000 clones, nearly 90% occurring once. The chain recombines TRBV6-6 with TRBJ2-1, with 8 bases lining up with TRBD1. The TCR comes from a man under 40 in good health and CMV-seronegative. Input material: PBMCs. The CDR3 coding sequence is TGTGCCAGCAGTTATGCGACAGGGGTTTCCTACAATGAGCAGTTCTTC. As protein: CASSYATGVSYNEQFF.